The 31 T cell receptor beta chains given below trace back to one sample, sequenced in a study of T and B cells in COVID-19 patients. From blood, about 250-500 ng of genomic DNA served as TRB template. Multiplex PCR with BIOMED2 TRB-A/B primer pools amplified TRB rearrangements. TCRdb analysed the multiplex PCR reads with MiXCR anew, one entry per CDR3 protein. The repertoire consists of about 7,000 distinct CDR3 sequences, with about a third occurring once and the leading ten covering about 22%. The sample taken for sequencing was blood. The receptors shown here come from a human donor with active COVID-19.

The V and J genes are TRBV10-3 and TRBJ2-1, with D possibly matching TRBD1 (7 bases). The V and J ends lost 3 bases and 6 bases respectively, with 27 bases between them. The CDR3 has 19 amino acids. Germline CDR1 reads ENHRY; CDR2 reads SYGVKD. CDR3 protein: CAISDSRGAGRLTSNEQFF. CDR3 nucleotides: TGTGCCATCAGTGACTCCAGGGGGGCGGGCAGACTAACTAGCAATGAGCAGTTCTTC.

This chain links TRBV27 with TRBJ1-3; D is possibly TRBD1 (5 bases). Germline lookup yields CDR1 MNHEY and CDR2 SMNVEV (reference sequence). Trimming cost V 6 bases and J 8 bases, with 11 bases left between them. The CDR3 is 12 amino acids. CDR3 sequence (DNA): TGTGCCAGCAGCCCCCCGGGGGACACCATATATTTT. It yields the protein CASSPPGDTIYF.

The chain recombines TRBV18 with TRBJ2-4; 8 nucleotides agree with TRBD2. V was pared by 0 bases and J by 1 base, with 23 bases of the junction left unmatched. Germline CDR1 reads KGHSH; CDR2 reads LQKENI. CDR3 size: 23 residues. CDR3 coding DNA: TGTGCCAGCTCACCACCGCATTTCGGGGGGGCGCCCCGAGATGGTTTTGCCAAAAACATTCAGTACTTC. Protein product: CASSPPHFGGAPRDGFAKNIQYF.

The V gene is TRBV6-1, the J gene TRBJ2-2; 9 bases align to TRBD1. J lost 7 bases, V lost 7 bases, and 16 bases had no gene match. Germline CDR1 and CDR2: MNHNS and SASEGT. The CDR3 sequence is 17 residues long. The CDR3: CASNRQGVKGNGGELFF. CDR3 nucleotides: TGTGCCAGCAACCGACAGGGGGTAAAAGGGAACGGCGGGGAGCTGTTTTTT.

In this sample, this clonotype is medium-sized. The chain couples TRBV5-4 to TRBJ2-3, with 13 bases identical to TRBD2. V lost 4 bases and J lost 7; bases outside the gene matches: 6. The CDR3 is 15 residues long. Per germline, CDR1 SGHNT and CDR2 YYREEE (reference sequence). Written as DNA, the CDR3 is TGTGCCAGCAGCCGTGGACTAGCGGGGGCGAATACGCAGTATTTT. Translating it yields CASSRGLAGANTQYF.

The chain carries TRBV20-1 and TRBJ2-1, with no clear D. With 6 bases removed from V and 6 bases from J, the gap between germline ends came to 18 bases. This CDR3 is 14 amino acids long. The germline V gene encodes CDR1 DFQATT and CDR2 SNEGSKA (reference sequence). The CDR3 DNA sequence: TGCAGTGCCCGACCCCCTAGAGCTGGCAATGAGCAGTTCTTC. Its protein is CSARPPRAGNEQFF.

The genes are TRBV7-6 and TRBJ2-3, with D unclear. This CDR3 has 13 amino acids. Germline V lookup: CDR1 SGHVS, CDR2 FNYEAQ. Trimming left V 5 bases short and J 3 bases short, with 9 bases between. In DNA form, the CDR3 reads TGTGCCAGCAGCCCCTTAGAAACAGATACGCAGTATTTT. Translated: CASSPLETDTQYF. Full variable domain (outside the CDR3, taken from reference TRBV7-6 and TRBJ2-3): GAGVSQSPRYKVTKRGQDVALRCDPISGHVSLYWYRQALGQGPEFLTYFNYEAQQDKSGLPNDRFSAERPEGSISTLTIQRTEQRDSAMYRCASSPLETDTQYFGPGTRLTVL.

This clonotype is termed medium-sized (0.01 to 0.1%). V is TRBV13 and J is TRBJ2-1; TRBD2 might be the D (6 bases). Germline V gene lookup returns CDR1 PRHDT and CDR2 FYEKMQ (reference sequence). V gave up 6 bases and J gave up 7 bases, with 16 bases separating them. CDR3 size: 14 residues. CDR3 protein: CASSGRSSRNEQFF. CDR3 DNA: TGTGCCAGCAGTGGGAGGAGTAGTAGGAATGAGCAGTTCTTC.

By share of the sample, this clonotype is medium-sized (0.01 to 0.1%). The chain recombines TRBV5-4 with TRBJ2-1; D possibly matches TRBD1 or TRBD2 (5 bases each). V lost 5 bases to trimming and J lost 8 bases, with 11 bases between them. This CDR3 has 12 residues. The germline V gene encodes CDR1 SGHNT and CDR2 YYREEE (reference sequence). DNA for the CDR3: TGTGCCAGCAGTTCCAGGGACGATGAGCAGTTCTTC. Amino acid sequence: CASSSRDDEQFF.

The chain employs TRBV6-5 and TRBJ2-5; 10 bases are a match to TRBD2. Per germline, CDR1 MNHEY and CDR2 SVGAGI. The CDR3 runs 16 residues. V lost 5 bases to trimming and J lost 6 bases; unmatched junction nucleotides: 12. CDR3 sequence: CASSEAPAGGRQTQYF. In nucleotides, the CDR3 is TGTGCCAGCAGTGAAGCACCAGCGGGGGGGCGGCAGACCCAGTACTTC.

About this clonotype: One junction end does not reproduce the germline sequence, and a read error may be involved. The rearrangement uses TRBV12-3 or TRBV12-4 and TRBJ1-2, with 9 bases lining up with TRBD1. CDR3 length: 14 amino acids. CDR3 in DNA: TGTGCCACCAGTGCTTCTGGGACAGGGAATGGCTACACCTTC. Its protein product is CATSASGTGNGYTF.

The chain uses TRBV19 and TRBJ1-1; 7 bases agree with TRBD1. The CDR3 spans 14 residues. Germline CDR1 and CDR2: LNHDA and SQIVND (reference sequence). Trimming at V came to 5 bases and at J to 6 bases, leaving 9 bases not matched to a gene. CDR3 loop: CASSPDRVVAEAFF. The CDR3 region has the DNA TGTGCCAGTAGTCCAGACAGGGTTGTCGCTGAAGCTTTCTTT.

The chain recombines TRBV21-1 with TRBJ2-1; the table's D call TRBD2 went unverified against the DNA. TRBV21-1 is a documented pseudogene. The CDR3 runs to 12 residues. CDR3 amino acids: CASIPTPFEQFF. The CDR3 bases are TGTGCCAGCATTCCGACTCCCTTCGAGCAGTTCTTC.

This clonotype was recorded a few times. V and J are TRBV7-2 and TRBJ2-5; TRBD2 aligns across 11 bases. Germline CDR1 is SGHTA and CDR2 is FQGNSA. The CDR3 has 13 amino acids. V lost 6 bases to trimming and J lost 5 bases; unmatched junction nucleotides: 2. The CDR3 sequence: CASSASGGETQYF. CDR3 nucleotides: TGTGCCAGCAGTGCTAGCGGGGGGGAGACCCAGTACTTC.

V and J are TRBV18 and TRBJ2-7; TRBD1 matches at 7 bases. V lost 2 bases and J lost 0; bases outside the gene matches: 4. The germline gives CDR1 KGHSH, CDR2 LQKENI. The CDR3 covers 15 residues. CDR3 DNA sequence: TGTGCCAGCTCACCAGTGGGACAGAGCTCCTACGAGCAGTACTTC. It is translated as CASSPVGQSSYEQYF.

This clonotype is medium-sized. This sequence joins TRBV12-3 or TRBV12-4 and TRBJ2-7; D is tentatively TRBD1 or TRBD2 (7 bases each). The V and J ends lost 5 bases and 3 bases respectively, with 11 bases between them. The CDR3 is made up of 13 amino acids. The CDR3 bases are TGTGCCAGCAGTCCAGGGGGGGTCTACGAGCAGTACTTC. It is translated as CASSPGGVYEQYF.

The chain has TRBV4-3 and TRBJ1-5, with D possibly matching TRBD1 (5 bases). Trimming removed 4 bases from V and 2 bases from J, with 12 bases in between. The CDR3 is 15 amino acids. Germline assignment: CDR1 LGHNA and CDR2 YSLEER. CDR3 sequence (DNA): TGCGCCAGCAGCCCGAGTGGGGGAGGCAATCAGCCCCAGCATTTT. Translated, it gives CASSPSGGGNQPQHF.

The chain joins TRBV7-9 to TRBJ2-2; no clear D gene. The germline CDR1 and CDR2 sequences are SEHNR and FQNEAQ (reference sequence). V was shortened by 5 bases and J by 6 bases, with 13 bases between the two germline ends. CDR3 length: 14 residues. Here the CDR3 reads CASSPLDLSGELFF. The CDR3 bases are TGTGCCAGCAGCCCCCTGGACCTGTCCGGGGAGCTGTTTTTT.

This clonotype is large in the sample. The chain combines TRBV29-1 with TRBJ2-1; D is perhaps TRBD2 (5 bases). CDR3 length equals 15 residues. V was trimmed by 1 base and J by 0 bases, leaving 10 bases between them. Germline assignment: CDR1 SQVTM and CDR2 ANQGSEA. The CDR3 here is CSVEVWESSYNEQFF. DNA for the CDR3: TGCAGCGTTGAAGTGTGGGAGAGCTCCTACAATGAGCAGTTCTTC.

The J gene is TRBJ1-2, the V gene TRBV6-5; tentatively, D is TRBD1 (5 bases). CDR3 size: 13 residues. V was cut by 2 bases and J by 6 bases, with 10 bases left in between. Germline CDR1 MNHEY, CDR2 SVGAGI. CDR3: CASSYAGSDGYTF. CDR3 DNA: TGTGCCAGCAGTTACGCAGGGTCGGATGGCTACACCTTC.

Only a few counts were recorded for this clonotype. V gene TRBV20-1 combines with J gene TRBJ2-3, with D possibly TRBD1 on 6 matching bases. V was cut by 6 bases and J by 0 bases, with 16 bases left in between. The CDR3 is 15 amino acids. Germline values: CDR1 DFQATT, CDR2 SNEGSKA (reference sequence). In DNA form, the CDR3 reads TGCAGTGCCCTCACAGGGTTATCTAGCACAGATACGCAGTATTTT. Translating gives CSALTGLSSTDTQYF.

By its share, this clonotype is medium-sized (0.01 to 0.1%). This sequence joins TRBV12-3 or TRBV12-4 and TRBJ2-3, with 7 bases fitting TRBD2. V trimming: 5 bases; J trimming: 0 bases; junction bases outside the gene matches: 8. The CDR3 consists of 16 residues. The CDR3 DNA reads TGTGCCAGCAGTCCCGAGCGGGACCCTAGCACAGATACGCAGTATTTT. It is translated as CASSPERDPSTDTQYF.

A remark on this clonotype: Because the CDR3's place on the DNA is in doubt, the DNA is left out and the CDR3 is given as listed by TCRdb. This chain joins TRBV7-5 and TRBJ2-7. TRBV7-5 corresponds to a pseudogene. The CDR3 length equals 17 residues, ends included. CDR3 amino acids: CISVSDPSVGGDYEQYF.

V gene TRBV4-2 combines with J gene TRBJ2-3; D tentatively fits TRBD1 or TRBD2 (6 bases each). Germline V gene lookup returns CDR1 LGHNA and CDR2 YNFKEQ. The CDR3 is 15 residues long. Deletions cut 3 bases from V and 2 bases from J, with 12 bases between. The CDR3 spells CASSHRGRDTDTQYF. The CDR3 DNA follows: TGTGCCAGCAGCCACCGGGGGCGAGACACAGATACGCAGTATTTT.

This clonotype occurred a few times. The chain combines TRBV28 with TRBJ2-7; 10 bases line up with TRBD2. V was pared by 1 base and J by 6 bases, with 9 bases of the junction left unmatched. The germline CDR1 and CDR2 sequences are MDHEN and SYDVKM. This CDR3 contains 16 residues. The CDR3, as DNA: TGTGCCAGCAGTTTATTGGGCACTAGCGGGGCCCCCGAGCAGTACGTC. Translation: CASSLLGTSGAPEQYV.

The chain combines TRBV20-1 with TRBJ1-2; D is unclear. The CDR3 loop spans 13 amino acids. Germline V gene lookup returns CDR1 DFQATT and CDR2 SNEGSKA (reference sequence). V shed 4 bases and J shed 4 bases, with 13 bases lying between them. The DNA of the CDR3 is TGCAGTGCTATGACACAGACTACCTATGGCTACACCTTC. It is translated as CSAMTQTTYGYTF.

V and J are TRBV19 and TRBJ1-5, with D tentatively TRBD1 (5 bases). Trimming took 4 bases from V and 5 from J, leaving 12 bases between them. Germline V gene sequence: CDR1 LNHDA, CDR2 SQIVND (reference sequence). The CDR3 is made up of 14 amino acids. CDR3 region: CASSTGTGHQPQHF. The CDR3 DNA is TGTGCCAGTAGTACAGGGACGGGACATCAGCCCCAGCATTTT.

This clonotype was seen more than once but under ten times. The chain uses TRBV27 and TRBJ2-3, with D possibly called TRBD1 or TRBD2 (5 bases each). This CDR3 has 14 amino acids. The germline gives CDR1 MNHEY, CDR2 SMNVEV (reference sequence). Deletions cut 11 bases from V and 5 bases from J, with 20 bases between. The CDR3 sequence is CAVTRGPEGDTQYF. The CDR3, as DNA: TGTGCCGTAACCCGGGGCCCCGAGGGAGATACGCAGTATTTT.

This clonotype showed up just a few times. The rearrangement links TRBV7-9 to TRBJ2-3; D is unresolved. This CDR3 comprises 12 residues. Germline assignment: CDR1 SEHNR and CDR2 FQNEAQ (reference sequence). Trimming left V 10 bases short and J 3 bases short, with 11 bases between. The CDR3: CAITVGTDTQYF. The CDR3 nucleotides are TGTGCCATTACGGTTGGGACAGATACGCAGTATTTT.

This clonotype is deemed medium-sized (0.01 to 0.1%). The gene calls are TRBV15 and TRBJ1-4; D unclear. The V end lost 5 bases, the J end lost 4 bases, and 14 bases lay between the germline ends. This CDR3 has 15 amino acids. Per germline, CDR1 LNHNV and CDR2 YYDKDF (reference sequence). The CDR3 coding sequence is TGTGCCACCAGCGAACCCCCCGTAGTTAATGAAAAACTGTTTTTT. Translated: CATSEPPVVNEKLFF.

This chain joins TRBV6-2 or TRBV6-3 and TRBJ1-2; maybe TRBD1 (6 bases). The germline V gene encodes CDR1 MNHEY and CDR2 SVGEGT. V lost 6 bases, J lost 5 bases, and 16 bases lay in between. This CDR3 contains 14 residues. The CDR3 DNA is TGTGCCAGCAGACCAACCGGGACAATATATGGCTACACCTTC. Protein product: CASRPTGTIYGYTF.